This TCR beta chain is drawn from a study of memory CD4+ T cells and cytomegalovirus serostatus. Study-level points and caveats: Suggested: most of the CMV-linked TCR signature lies in CD4+ memory cells.

In germline, CDR1 is WSHSY, CDR2 SAAADI. The CDR3 runs 15 residues. J was trimmed by 4 bases and V by 6 bases; bases with no gene match: 7. Assay: immunoSEQ multiplex PCR; the TCRdb copy retains only in-frame clones and omits some. The data contain under 50,000 clones, approximately 74% of them singletons. This clone appeared once. Its specificity is unknown. Single viable CD3+CD4+CD8-CD45RO+ cells were sorted as the memory CD4+ T cells. The origin of this receptor is an adult in good health and CMV-seropositive. The specimen was memory CD4+ T cells from blood. This sequence joins TRBV10-2 and TRBJ1-5; 9 positions agree with TRBD1. CDR3 region: CASRDRGDPNQPQHF. The CDR3, as DNA: TGCGCCAGCAGGGACAGGGGCGATCCGAATCAGCCCCAGCATTTT.